This T cell receptor beta chain was recovered during a study of T cell repertoires in cytomegalovirus infection. Study summary: The public TCR beta signatures pointed to both CMV infection and matching HLA type.

Study-wide results and limits: The response measured ex vivo was dominated by TCR beta clonotypes (HLA-C-restricted and CMV-specific).

Only a few counts were recorded for this clonotype. Its antigen is currently unknown. TCRdb redid the calling of the reads with MiXCR, one entry per CDR3 protein. The repertoire holds some 120,000 distinct CDR3 sequences, with around a tenth as singletons. Trimming left V 5 bases short and J 2 bases short, with 7 bases between. The germline V gene has CDR1 LNHDA and CDR2 SQIVND (reference sequence). CDR3 size: 13 residues. J is TRBJ2-1 and V is TRBV19; D remains unclear. Sequenced sample: PBMCs, sequenced either directly or after in vitro stimulation (not recorded which). The clonotype was recovered from a human donor in good health (CMV status not recorded). Some clones in this sample may be carry-over from other donors' samples. This chain's CDR3 is CASSPAAYNEQFF. The CDR3 DNA is TGTGCCAGTAGTCCCGCCGCCTACAATGAGCAGTTCTTC.